This TCR beta chain was identified during a study of cytomegalovirus exposure and HLA in healthy donors. Study-wide background: Early released data comprised 80 million to 100 million unique TCRs from HLA-typed donors.

General observations from the study: Analysis performed later found approximately 17,000 TCR beta sequences associated with HLA alleles at 0.05 false discovery rate.

Healthy individuals who donated bone marrow served as the donors. This clone was seen more than once but under ten times. Its antigen is currently unknown. V trimming: 1 base; J trimming: 3 bases; junction bases outside the gene matches: 14. The CDR3 consists of 18 residues. In germline, CDR1 is MDHEN, CDR2 SYDVKM. PCR involved 60 Vbeta and 13 Jbeta primers. Original analysis: Some 80 million unique TCR beta chains, some 11 million shared, were counted in a later analysis. Assay used: immunoSEQ multiplex PCR; TCRdb lists only in-frame clones, some missing. The V and J calls and clone size are taken from that table; D and trimming were inferred from the DNA. The sample contains about 94,000 clones, around three fifths of which appear only once.

Sequencing used PBMCs. This sequence originates from a man under 40 in good health and CMV-seronegative. This rearrangement joins TRBV28 to TRBJ1-1, with TRBD1 matching 7 bases. CDR3: CASSLFTAATGLYTEAFF. The CDR3 bases are TGTGCCAGCAGTTTATTCACGGCCGCGACAGGGCTGTACACTGAAGCTTTCTTT.